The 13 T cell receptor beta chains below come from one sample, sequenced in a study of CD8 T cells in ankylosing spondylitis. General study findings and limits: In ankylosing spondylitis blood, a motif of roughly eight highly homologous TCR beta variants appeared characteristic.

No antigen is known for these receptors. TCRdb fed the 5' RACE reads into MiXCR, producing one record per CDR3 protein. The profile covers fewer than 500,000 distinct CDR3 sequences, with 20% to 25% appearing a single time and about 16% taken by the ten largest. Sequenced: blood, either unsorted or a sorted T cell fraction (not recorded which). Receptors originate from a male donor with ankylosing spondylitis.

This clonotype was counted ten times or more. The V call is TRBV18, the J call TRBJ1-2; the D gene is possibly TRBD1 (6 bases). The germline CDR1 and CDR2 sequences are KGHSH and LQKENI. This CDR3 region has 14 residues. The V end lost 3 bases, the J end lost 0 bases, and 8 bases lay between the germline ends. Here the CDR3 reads CASSPRQANYGYTF. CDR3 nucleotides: TGTGCCAGCTCACCGCGACAGGCTAACTATGGCTACACCTTC.

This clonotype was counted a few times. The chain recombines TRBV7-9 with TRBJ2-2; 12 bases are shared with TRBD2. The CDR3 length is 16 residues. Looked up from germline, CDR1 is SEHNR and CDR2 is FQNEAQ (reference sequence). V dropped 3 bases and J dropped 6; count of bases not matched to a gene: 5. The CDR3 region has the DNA TGTGCCAGCAGCTTCCCGGGACTAGCGGGTTCCGGGGAGCTGTTTTTT. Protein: CASSFPGLAGSGELFF.

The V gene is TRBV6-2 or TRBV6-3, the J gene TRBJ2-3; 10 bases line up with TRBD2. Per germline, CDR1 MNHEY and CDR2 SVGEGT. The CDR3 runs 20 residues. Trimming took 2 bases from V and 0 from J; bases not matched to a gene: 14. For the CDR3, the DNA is TGTGCCAGCAGTTACGGGGCTCCGCTAGCGGGAGTTGAGAGCACAGATACGCAGTATTTT. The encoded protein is CASSYGAPLAGVESTDTQYF.

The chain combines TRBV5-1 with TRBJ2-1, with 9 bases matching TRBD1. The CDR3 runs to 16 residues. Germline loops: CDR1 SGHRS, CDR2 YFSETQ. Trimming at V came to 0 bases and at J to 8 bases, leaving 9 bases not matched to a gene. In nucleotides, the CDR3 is TGCGCCAGCAGCTTGGTAGGGACGGACAGGGGAGATGAGCAGTTCTTC. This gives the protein CASSLVGTDRGDEQFF.

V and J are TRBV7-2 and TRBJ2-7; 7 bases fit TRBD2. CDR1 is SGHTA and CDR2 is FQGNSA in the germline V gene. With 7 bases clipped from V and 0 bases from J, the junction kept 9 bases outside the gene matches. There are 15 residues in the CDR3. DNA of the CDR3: TGTGCCAGCACCCTAGACGGGGGGAGCTCCTACGAGCAGTACTTC. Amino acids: CASTLDGGSSYEQYF.

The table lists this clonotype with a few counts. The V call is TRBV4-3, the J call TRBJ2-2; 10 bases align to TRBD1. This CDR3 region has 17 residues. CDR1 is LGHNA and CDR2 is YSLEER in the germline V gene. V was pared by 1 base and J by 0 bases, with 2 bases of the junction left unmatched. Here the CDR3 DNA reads TGCGCCAGCAGCCAAGTCGGGACAGGGGCGAACACCGGGGAGCTGTTTTTT. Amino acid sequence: CASSQVGTGANTGELFF.

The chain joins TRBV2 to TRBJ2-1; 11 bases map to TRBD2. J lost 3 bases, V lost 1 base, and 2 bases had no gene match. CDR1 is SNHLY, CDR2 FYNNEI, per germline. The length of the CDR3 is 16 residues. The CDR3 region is CASSEGLAGNYNEQFF. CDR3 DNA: TGTGCCAGCAGTGAAGGACTAGCGGGGAACTACAATGAGCAGTTCTTC.

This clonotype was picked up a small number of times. CDR3 amino acids: CASSSRGDEQYF. CDR3 sequence (DNA): TGTGCCAGCTCATCCAGGGGGGACGAGCAGTACTTC. V is TRBV18 and J is TRBJ2-7; a possible D gene is TRBD1 (7 bases). The CDR3 has 12 amino acids. Germline CDR1 KGHSH, CDR2 LQKENI. The V end lost 5 bases, the J end lost 5 bases, and 10 bases lay between the germline ends.

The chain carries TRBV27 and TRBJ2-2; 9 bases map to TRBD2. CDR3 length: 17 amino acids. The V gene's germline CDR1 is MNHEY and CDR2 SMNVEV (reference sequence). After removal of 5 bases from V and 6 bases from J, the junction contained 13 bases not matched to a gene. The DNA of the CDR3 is TGTGCCAGCAGTCCCCAAGGGCGGGAGGGCAGGGCCGGGGAGCTGTTTTTT. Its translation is CASSPQGREGRAGELFF.

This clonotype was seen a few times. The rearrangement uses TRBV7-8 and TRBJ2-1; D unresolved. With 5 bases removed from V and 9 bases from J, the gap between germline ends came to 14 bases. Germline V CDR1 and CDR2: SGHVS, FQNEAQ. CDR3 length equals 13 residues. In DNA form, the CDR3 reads TGTGCCAGCAGCAATCAAGGGTGGGGTGAGCAGTTCTTC. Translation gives CASSNQGWGEQFF.

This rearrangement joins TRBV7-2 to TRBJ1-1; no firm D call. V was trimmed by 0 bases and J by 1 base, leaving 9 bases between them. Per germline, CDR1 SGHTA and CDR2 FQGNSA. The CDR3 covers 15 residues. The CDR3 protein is CASSLAGSANTEAFF. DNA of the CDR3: TGTGCCAGCAGCTTAGCTGGTTCAGCGAACACTGAAGCTTTCTTT.

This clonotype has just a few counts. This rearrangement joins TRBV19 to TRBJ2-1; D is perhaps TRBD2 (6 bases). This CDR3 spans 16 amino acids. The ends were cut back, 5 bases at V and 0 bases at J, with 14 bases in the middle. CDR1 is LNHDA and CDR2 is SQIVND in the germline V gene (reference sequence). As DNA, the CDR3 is TGTGCCAGTAGTCTAACCCAGGGAGGCTCCTACAATGAGCAGTTCTTC. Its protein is CASSLTQGGSYNEQFF.

CDR3 nucleotide sequence: TGTGCCAGCAGTTTGTCAGGGGATTTATCGGGCTACACCTTC. Protein sequence: CASSLSGDLSGYTF. The chain combines TRBV12-3 or TRBV12-4 with TRBJ1-2; D perhaps matches TRBD1 (6 bases). The CDR3 covers 14 residues. The V end was cut by 3 bases, the J end by 8 bases, with 16 bases between.